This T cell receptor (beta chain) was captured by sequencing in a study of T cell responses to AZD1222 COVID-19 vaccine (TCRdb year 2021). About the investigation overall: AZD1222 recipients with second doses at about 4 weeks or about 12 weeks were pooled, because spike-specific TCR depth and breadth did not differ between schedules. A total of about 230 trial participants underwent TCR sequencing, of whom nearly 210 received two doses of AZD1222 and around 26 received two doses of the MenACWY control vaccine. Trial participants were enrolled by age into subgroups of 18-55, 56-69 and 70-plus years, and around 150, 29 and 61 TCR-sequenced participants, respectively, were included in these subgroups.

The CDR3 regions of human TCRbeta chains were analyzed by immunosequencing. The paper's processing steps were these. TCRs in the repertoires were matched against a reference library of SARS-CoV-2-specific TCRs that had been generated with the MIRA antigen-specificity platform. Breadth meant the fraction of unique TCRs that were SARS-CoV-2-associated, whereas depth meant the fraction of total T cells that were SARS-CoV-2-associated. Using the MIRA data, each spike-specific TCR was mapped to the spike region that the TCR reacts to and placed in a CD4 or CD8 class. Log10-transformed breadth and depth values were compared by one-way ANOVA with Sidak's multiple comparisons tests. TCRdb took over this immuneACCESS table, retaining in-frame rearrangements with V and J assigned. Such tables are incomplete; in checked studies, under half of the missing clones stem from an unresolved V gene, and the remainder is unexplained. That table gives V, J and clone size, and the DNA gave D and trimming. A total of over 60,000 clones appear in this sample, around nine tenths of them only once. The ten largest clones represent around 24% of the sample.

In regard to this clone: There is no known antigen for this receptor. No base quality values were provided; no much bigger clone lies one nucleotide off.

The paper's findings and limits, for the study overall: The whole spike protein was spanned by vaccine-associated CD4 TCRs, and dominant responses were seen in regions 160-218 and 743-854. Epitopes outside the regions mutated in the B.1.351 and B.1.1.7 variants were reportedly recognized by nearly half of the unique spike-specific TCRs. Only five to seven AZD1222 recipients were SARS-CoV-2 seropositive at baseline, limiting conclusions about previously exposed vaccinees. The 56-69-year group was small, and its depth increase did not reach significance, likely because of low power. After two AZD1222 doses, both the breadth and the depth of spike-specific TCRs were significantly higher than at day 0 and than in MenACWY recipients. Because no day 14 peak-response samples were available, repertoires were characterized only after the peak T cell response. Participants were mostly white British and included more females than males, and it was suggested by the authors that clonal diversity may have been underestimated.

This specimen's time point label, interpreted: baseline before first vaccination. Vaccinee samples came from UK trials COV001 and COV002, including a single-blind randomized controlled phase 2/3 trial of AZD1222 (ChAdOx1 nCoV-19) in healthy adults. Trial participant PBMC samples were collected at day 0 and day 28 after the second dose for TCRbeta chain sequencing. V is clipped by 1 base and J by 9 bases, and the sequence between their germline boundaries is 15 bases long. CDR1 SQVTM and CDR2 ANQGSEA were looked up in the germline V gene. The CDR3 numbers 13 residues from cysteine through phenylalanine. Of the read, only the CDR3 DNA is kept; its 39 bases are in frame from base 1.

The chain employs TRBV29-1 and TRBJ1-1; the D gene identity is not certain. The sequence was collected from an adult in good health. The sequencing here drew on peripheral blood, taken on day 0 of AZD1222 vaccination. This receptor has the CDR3 CSVEGVGEGKAFF. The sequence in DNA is TGCAGCGTTGAAGGGGTAGGAGAAGGGAAAGCTTTCTTT. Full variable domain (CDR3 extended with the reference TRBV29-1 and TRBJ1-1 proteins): SAVISQKPSRDICQRGTSLTIQCQVDSQVTMMFWYRQQPGQSLTLIATANQGSEATYESGFVIDKFPISRPNLTFSTLTVSNMSPEDSSIYLCSVEGVGEGKAFFGQGTRLTVV.